This T cell receptor beta chain was sequenced for a study of T cell responses to AZD1222 COVID-19 vaccine. The CDR3 contains 16 residues. V was pared by 0 bases and J by 6 bases, with 6 bases of the junction left unmatched. The germline gives CDR1 LGHDT, CDR2 YNNKEL (reference sequence). Only in-frame clones appear in the TCRdb table, and some are missing; sequencing was by immunoSEQ multiplex PCR. The table shows more than 130,000 clones, with 90% occurring only once. This chain joins TRBV3-1 (or the pseudogene TRBV3-2) and TRBJ2-7; 12 positions agree with TRBD2. The receptor's source is an adult in good health. The specimen was peripheral blood, collected on day 0 of AZD1222 vaccination. CDR3 loop: CASSQDPASGRAEQYF. The CDR3 coding sequence is TGTGCCAGCAGCCAAGATCCGGCTAGCGGGAGGGCCGAGCAGTACTTC.